A selection of T cell receptor beta chains follows, all from one sample in a study of cytomegalovirus exposure and HLA in healthy donors. Only in-frame clones appear in the TCRdb table, and some are missing; sequencing was by immunoSEQ multiplex PCR. The data contain about 160,000 clones, approximately 79% of them singletons. Sequencing was done on a sample of PBMCs. These receptor sequences come from a man aged 40-49 years in good health and CMV-seronegative. CDR3s include the opening cysteine and the closing phenylalanine or tryptophan. D genes are given only for firm matches. Clone size is not always given. Where it is, it says once, few, many or a class for expanded clones.

NA NA TRBJ2-2 TRBV19 CASSMGQGNTGELFF TGTGCCAGTAGTATGGGCCAGGGAAACACCGGGGAGCTGTTTTTT
once NA TRBJ1-1 TRBV10-3 CAISESLGGMNTEAFF TGTGCCATCAGTGAGTCGCTGGGGGGGATGAACACTGAAGCTTTCTTT
NA NA TRBJ2-7 TRBV18 CASSLPGTSLGEQYF TGTGCCAGCTCACTACCAGGGACAAGCCTCGGCGAGCAGTACTTC
NA TRBD2 TRBJ2-5 TRBV19 CASSIIGGGMETQYF TGTGCCAGTAGTATTATCGGGGGGGGCATGGAGACCCAGTACTTC
few TRBD1 TRBJ2-6 TRBV15 CATKKTGTGANVLTF TGTGCCACCAAGAAGACAGGGACCGGGGCCAACGTCCTGACTTTC
NA NA TRBJ2-2 TRBV15 CATSRAQNTGELFF TGTGCCACCAGCAGAGCCCAGAACACCGGGGAGCTGTTTTTT
NA NA TRBJ2-7 TRBV28 CASEAVYEQYF TGTGCCAGTGAGGCGGTCTACGAGCAGTACTTC
NA NA TRBJ1-1 TRBV6-5 CASSYSWAGEAFF TGTGCCAGCAGTTACTCTTGGGCGGGAGAAGCTTTCTTT
NA TRBD2 TRBJ2-7 TRBV27 CASSRAGVSYEQYF TGTGCCAGCAGCCGGGCGGGGGTATCCTACGAGCAGTACTTC
few NA TRBJ1-4 TRBV30 CAWGAKKLFF TGTGCCTGGGGGGCCAAAAAACTGTTTTTT
NA TRBD2 TRBJ2-1 TRBV6-5 CASSYSLAGDNEQFF TGTGCCAGCAGTTACTCGTTAGCGGGGGACAATGAGCAGTTCTTC
few TRBD2 TRBJ2-5 TRBV30 CAWSVGTSGGETQYF TGTGCCTGGAGTGTAGGGACTAGCGGGGGAGAGACCCAGTACTTC
NA TRBD2 TRBJ2-5 TRBV19 CASSISRTSGVRPYF TGTGCCAGTAGTATATCAAGGACTAGCGGGGTTCGGCCGTACTTC
NA NA TRBJ2-7 TRBV29-1 CSVAEVEQYF TGCAGCGTAGCCGAGGTGGAGCAGTACTTC
NA TRBD1 TRBJ1-1 TRBV4-1 CASSHPDRANIEAFF TGCGCCAGCAGCCATCCCGACAGGGCGAATATCGAAGCTTTCTTT
NA TRBD2 TRBJ2-3 TRBV18 CASSPWGGFDTQYF TGTGCCAGCTCACCCTGGGGGGGGTTCGATACGCAGTATTTT
few TRBD1 TRBJ1-2 TRBV4-3 CASSRGDRGQDGYTF TGCGCCAGCAGCCGAGGGGACAGGGGGCAAGATGGCTACACCTTC
NA TRBD1 TRBJ2-7 TRBV5-4 CASSLGGRGTEQYF TGTGCCAGCAGCTTGGGGGGCAGGGGGACCGAGCAGTACTTC
NA TRBD1 TRBJ2-3 TRBV5-6 CASSSRGPDTQYF TGTGCCAGCAGCTCCAGGGGGCCAGATACGCAGTATTTT
NA TRBD1 TRBJ1-5 TRBV6-1 CASKGLGQGDQPQHF TGTGCCAGCAAAGGCTTAGGACAGGGGGATCAGCCCCAGCATTTT
NA NA TRBJ1-2 TRBV6-5 CASRKDSFDGYTF TGTGCCAGCAGAAAGGACAGTTTTGATGGCTACACCTTC
NA NA TRBJ2-2 TRBV5-1 CASSLEVLRTGELFF TGCGCCAGCAGCTTGGAAGTCTTGAGGACCGGGGAGCTGTTTTTT
NA NA TRBJ1-4 TRBV9 CASSVARGLFF TGTGCCAGCAGCGTAGCCCGGGGACTGTTTTTT
NA TRBD2 TRBJ2-5 TRBV29-1 CSGGGETQYF TGCAGCGGGGGAGGGGAGACCCAGTACTTC
once TRBD2 TRBJ2-3 TRBV7-6 CASSLTTGSRSGGEYF TGTGCCAGCAGCTTAACCACAGGGAGTCGTAGCGGGGGGGAGTATTTT
NA NA TRBJ1-5 TRBV4-3 CASSQDGGVLQPQHF TGCGCCAGCAGCCAAGATGGGGGGGTCCTCCAGCCCCAGCATTTT
NA NA TRBJ2-6 TRBV7-9 CASSLSGPPSGANVLTF TGTGCCAGCAGCTTATCAGGTCCCCCCTCTGGGGCCAACGTCCTGACTTTC
few NA TRBJ1-3 TRBV5-6 CASSQAKNTIYF TGTGCCAGCAGCCAGGCCAAAAACACCATATATTTT
NA TRBD2 TRBJ2-1 TRBV19 CASSILAGIHNEQFF TGTGCCAGTAGTATACTAGCGGGGATCCACAATGAGCAGTTCTTC
NA NA TRBJ2-1 TRBV13 CASSFGIGDNEQFF TGTGCCAGCAGCTTCGGGATCGGAGACAATGAGCAGTTCTTC
NA NA TRBJ2-5 TRBV6-1 CASSARQPHGETQYF TGTGCCAGCAGTGCCAGGCAACCCCATGGAGAGACCCAGTACTTC
NA NA TRBJ1-6 TRBV19 CASRNRAPGSPLHF TGTGCCAGTAGAAACAGGGCACCCGGTTCACCCCTCCACTTT
NA TRBD1 TRBJ1-4 TRBV6-1 CASSEGQGFEKLFF TGTGCCAGCAGTGAGGGACAGGGCTTTGAAAAACTGTTTTTT
NA TRBD2 TRBJ2-3 TRBV29-1 CSVERLAGGHTDTQYF TGCAGCGTTGAACGACTAGCGGGGGGCCACACAGATACGCAGTATTTT
once TRBD2 TRBJ2-5 TRBV6-5 CASSQGLAGEETQYF TGTGCCAGCAGCCAGGGACTAGCGGGAGAAGAGACCCAGTACTTC
NA TRBD1 TRBJ1-5 TRBV6-6 CASSSDRGSSNQPQHF TGTGCCAGCAGTTCGGACAGGGGGAGTAGCAATCAGCCCCAGCATTTT
NA NA TRBJ1-3 TRBV7-2 CASSLGGGNTIYF TGTGCCAGCAGCTTAGGTGGCGGAAACACCATATATTTT
NA NA TRBJ2-3 TRBV4-2 CASSPYSSTDTQYF TGTGCCAGCAGCCCCTATTCTAGCACAGATACGCAGTATTTT
NA TRBD1 TRBJ2-2 TRBV9 CASSATPGQGNTGELFF TGTGCCAGCAGCGCCACACCGGGACAGGGCAACACCGGGGAGCTGTTTTTT
NA TRBD2 TRBJ2-1 TRBV5-6 CASSLYGGAYNEQFF TGTGCCAGCAGCTTGTACGGGGGGGCCTACAATGAGCAGTTCTTC
NA NA TRBJ2-3 TRBV5-4 CASSLGQRTDTQYF TGTGCCAGCAGCTTGGGACAGCGCACAGATACGCAGTATTTT
NA NA TRBJ1-2 TRBV29-1 CSVDPELYGYTF TGCAGCGTTGATCCCGAGCTCTATGGCTACACCTTC
NA TRBD2 TRBJ2-1 TRBV7-9 CASSPPSLAGSYNEQFF TGTGCCAGCAGCCCCCCCTCTCTAGCGGGGAGCTACAATGAGCAGTTCTTC
NA TRBD1 TRBJ2-2 TRBV10-1 CASSDRDRGFAGELFF TGCGCCAGCAGTGACCGGGACAGGGGTTTCGCCGGGGAGCTGTTTTTT
few TRBD2 TRBJ2-3 TRBV7-3 CASSTGTSGVSTDTQYF TGTGCCAGCAGTACCGGGACTAGCGGGGTTAGCACAGATACGCAGTATTTT
few TRBD1 TRBJ1-2 TRBV7-9 CASSPLDRVYGYTF TGTGCCAGCAGCCCTCTCGACAGGGTTTATGGCTACACCTTC
NA TRBD2 TRBJ2-7 TRBV7-2 CASSFAGDYEQYF TGTGCCAGCAGCTTTGCGGGGGATTACGAGCAGTACTTC
NA TRBD1 TRBJ1-2 TRBV19 CASSSGTGSYGYTF TGTGCCAGTAGTTCCGGGACAGGGTCTTATGGCTACACCTTC
few TRBD1 TRBJ2-5 TRBV6-5 CASSSGTGGGETQYF TGTGCCAGCAGTTCCGGGACAGGGGGCGGAGAGACCCAGTACTTC
NA NA TRBJ2-7 TRBV9 CASSPGGSEQYF TGTGCCAGCAGCCCCGGGGGTTCCGAGCAGTACTTC
NA NA TRBJ1-3 TRBV6-1 CASRDTNSGNTIYF TGTGCCAGCAGGGACACTAACTCTGGAAACACCATATATTTT
NA NA TRBJ2-7 TRBV5-1 CASSLTGPYEQYF TGCGCCAGCAGCTTGACAGGGCCCTACGAGCAGTACTTC
once TRBD1 TRBJ1-5 TRBV28 CASSLPGQGFQPQHF TGTGCCAGCAGTTTACCCGGACAGGGATTTCAGCCCCAGCATTTT
NA NA TRBJ2-3 TRBV7-9 CASSLGAGRDTQYF TGTGCCAGCAGCCTCGGGGCAGGGAGGGATACGCAGTATTTT
NA TRBD1 TRBJ1-1 TRBV9 CASSVGGTGWDTEAFF TGTGCCAGCAGCGTAGGTGGGACAGGGTGGGACACTGAAGCTTTCTTT
NA TRBD2 TRBJ2-7 TRBV5-8 CASSSGGGTVYEQYF TGTGCCAGCAGCTCGGGCGGGGGGACGGTCTACGAGCAGTACTTC
few NA TRBJ1-5 TRBV6-5 CASSYRGGPQHF TGTGCCAGCAGTTACCGCGGGGGGCCCCAGCATTTT